Listed below are T cell receptor beta chains from one sample, sequenced in a study of a mutant IDH1 vaccine in newly diagnosed glioma. Assay used: immunoSEQ multiplex PCR; TCRdb lists only in-frame clones, some missing. The sample includes 120,000 or so clones, roughly 77% of them seen just once. Their antigens are not known. Here the sequenced sample was PBMCs, taken from a glioma patient whose treatment included an IDH1 peptide vaccine. The receptors were gathered from a man aged 40-55 years with glioma. Both conserved end residues are part of each CDR3. Each record gives: D gene, V gene, J gene, clone size, CDR3 protein, CDR3 DNA. D genes are given only for firm matches. The size field is filled for only some rows; it gives once, few, many or a size class.

d_call: TRBD2
v_call: TRBV5-1
j_call: TRBJ2-1
clone_size: NA
cdr3_aa: CASSLAGGARDEQFF
cdr3_nt: TGCGCCAGCAGCTTGGCCGGGGGGGCCCGCGATGAGCAGTTCTTC

d_call: TRBD1
v_call: TRBV5-1
j_call: TRBJ2-7
clone_size: NA
cdr3_aa: CASSLVRTGSYEQYF
cdr3_nt: TGCGCCAGCAGCTTGGTTCGGACAGGGTCCTACGAGCAGTACTTC

d_call: NA
v_call: TRBV28
j_call: TRBJ1-2
clone_size: NA
cdr3_aa: CASTLREDRTDYGYTF
cdr3_nt: TGTGCCAGCACCCTACGCGAGGACAGAACCGACTATGGCTACACCTTC

d_call: NA
v_call: TRBV14
j_call: TRBJ1-1
clone_size: NA
cdr3_aa: CASSYQQGMNTEAFF
cdr3_nt: TGTGCCAGCAGCTACCAACAGGGAATGAACACTGAAGCTTTCTTT

d_call: TRBD2
v_call: TRBV4-3
j_call: TRBJ2-1
clone_size: NA
cdr3_aa: CASSQEGAGGVSYNEQFF
cdr3_nt: TGCGCCAGCAGCCAAGAAGGCGCGGGAGGGGTTTCCTACAATGAGCAGTTCTTC

d_call: NA
v_call: TRBV4-2
j_call: TRBJ1-1
clone_size: many
cdr3_aa: CASSQDPRSQLYTEAFF
cdr3_nt: TGTGCCAGCAGCCAAGATCCTCGGAGTCAGCTCTACACTGAAGCTTTCTTT

d_call: TRBD2
v_call: TRBV4-2
j_call: TRBJ2-7
clone_size: once
cdr3_aa: CASSQEPSGRTYEQYF
cdr3_nt: TGTGCCAGCAGCCAAGAGCCTAGCGGGAGAACCTACGAGCAGTACTTC

d_call: TRBD2
v_call: TRBV9
j_call: TRBJ2-3
clone_size: NA
cdr3_aa: CASSVGTSGSTDTQYF
cdr3_nt: TGTGCCAGCAGCGTAGGGACTAGCGGGAGCACAGATACGCAGTATTTT

d_call: NA
v_call: TRBV15
j_call: TRBJ1-5
clone_size: NA
cdr3_aa: CATSRELNGDTGQPQHF
cdr3_nt: TGTGCCACCAGCAGAGAGTTAAATGGGGACACGGGTCAGCCCCAGCATTTT

d_call: TRBD1
v_call: TRBV29-1
j_call: TRBJ2-1
clone_size: NA
cdr3_aa: CSVRQGAYNEQFF
cdr3_nt: TGCAGCGTGAGACAGGGGGCTTACAATGAGCAGTTCTTC

d_call: NA
v_call: TRBV7-8
j_call: TRBJ1-1
clone_size: NA
cdr3_aa: CASRLAVGEAFF
cdr3_nt: TGTGCCAGCAGATTAGCGGTTGGTGAAGCTTTCTTT

d_call: NA
v_call: TRBV18
j_call: TRBJ2-7
clone_size: NA
cdr3_aa: CASSPPEGLNEQYF
cdr3_nt: TGTGCCAGCTCACCACCGGAGGGGTTGAACGAGCAGTACTTC